One and the same sample provided the 20 T cell receptor beta chains below, sequenced in a study of CD8 T cells in Susac syndrome. RNA totalling roughly 0.45 to 1 ug underwent reverse transcription with random hexamers. TCRdb independently ran MiXCR on the immunoSEQ multiplex PCR reads; one entry per CDR3 protein. The repertoire holds around 230,000 distinct CDR3 sequences, with roughly 96% as singletons. The material sequenced was CD4+ T cells from PBMCs. The origin of the receptors is a human donor with multiple sclerosis.

The V and J genes are TRBV2 and TRBJ2-7; no reliable D call. CDR1 is SNHLY, CDR2 FYNNEI, per germline. The V end lost 4 bases, the J end lost 6 bases, and 4 bases lay between the germline ends. This CDR3 spans 10 amino acids. The CDR3 region has the DNA TGTGCCAGCAGTGTCTCCGAGCAGTACTTC. The encoded protein is CASSVSEQYF.

CDR3 sequence reads: CAWSSQTEASYGYTF. Written as DNA, the CDR3 is TGTGCCTGGAGTTCGCAGACCGAAGCCTCATATGGCTACACCTTC. The chain carries TRBV30 and TRBJ1-2, with no clear D. The CDR3 has 15 residues. Germline CDR1 GTSNPN, CDR2 SVGIG (reference sequence). V was cut by 2 bases and J by 5 bases, with 18 bases left in between. Complete variable domain (other parts from reference TRBV30 and TRBJ1-2): SQTIHQWPATLVQPVGSPLSLECTVEGTSNPNLYWYRQAAGRGLQLLFYSVGIGQISSEVPQNLSASRPQDRQFILSSKKLLLSDSGFYLCAWSSQTEASYGYTFGSGTRLTVV.

The chain is built from TRBV30 and TRBJ2-1; the D gene could be TRBD1 or TRBD2 (5 bases each). Trimming shortened V by 3 bases and J by 4 bases, and 10 bases separated the two germline ends. The CDR3 totals 13 residues. Germline CDR1 and CDR2: GTSNPN and SVGIG (reference sequence). Written as DNA, the CDR3 is TGTGCCTGGAGCGGGACGCTGTACAATGAGCAGTTCTTC. As protein: CAWSGTLYNEQFF.

This clonotype was picked up one time. The genes are TRBV10-3 and TRBJ1-5; 10 positions agree with TRBD1. This CDR3 is built from 13 residues. CDR1 ENHRY and CDR2 SYGVKD come from the germline V gene. The junction had 5 bases not matched to a gene; V was cut back by 10 bases and J by 5 bases. The CDR3 nucleotides are TGTGCCAGCGGGACAGGGGTGGATCAGCCCCAGCATTTT. This encodes CASGTGVDQPQHF.

CDR3 sequence reads: CASSYQGPHGEQFF. The CDR3, as DNA: TGTGCCAGCAGTTATCAGGGGCCTCACGGTGAGCAGTTCTTC. V usage is TRBV6-5 and J usage is TRBJ2-1; D might be TRBD1 (6 bases). Trimming stripped 3 bases from V and 9 bases from J, with 15 bases between. This CDR3 is built from 14 residues. Germline V lookup: CDR1 MNHEY, CDR2 SVGAGI.

The chain joins TRBV5-6 to TRBJ2-5, with D perhaps TRBD2 (6 bases). The CDR3 has 12 amino acids. Germline V gene lookup returns CDR1 SGHDT and CDR2 YYEEEE. V lost 5 bases, J lost 7 bases, and 12 bases lay in between. CDR3 amino acids: CASSRDLGTQYF. DNA for the CDR3: TGTGCCAGCAGTCGGGACTTAGGGACCCAGTACTTC.

The chain employs TRBV20-1 and TRBJ2-5; unclear D gene. The V and J ends lost 1 base and 2 bases respectively, with 5 bases between them. The CDR3 is 12 amino acids. Germline lookup yields CDR1 DFQATT and CDR2 SNEGSKA (reference sequence). The CDR3 sequence is CSARGTQETQYF. In DNA, the CDR3 is TGCAGTGCTAGAGGAACGCAAGAGACCCAGTACTTC.

V and J are TRBV3-1 and TRBJ2-7, with a weak D call TRBD2 (6 bases). Germline-derived CDR1 and CDR2 are LGHDT and YNNKEL (reference sequence). This CDR3 contains 14 residues. V lost 6 bases, J lost 3 bases, and 15 bases lay in between. CDR3 in DNA: TGTGCCAGCAGACCGGGACTCGGGGGCTACGAGCAGTACTTC. Protein: CASRPGLGGYEQYF.

The rearrangement joins TRBV9 to TRBJ2-7; TRBD1 aligns across 7 bases. Germline V gives CDR1 SGDLS, CDR2 YYNGEE. The CDR3 contains 16 residues. After removal of 0 bases from V and 3 bases from J, the junction contained 9 bases not matched to a gene. CDR3 bases: TGTGCCAGCAGCGTAGATCCAGGGGGTAGGGACTACGAGCAGTACTTC. Protein sequence: CASSVDPGGRDYEQYF.

As to this clonotype: Relative to the germline gene, one junction end is altered; a read error may explain this. The CDR3 coding sequence is TGCAGTGCTAGGGGAAACCGGGACATCTTC. Translation gives CSARGNRDIF. This sequence joins TRBV20-1 and TRBJ1-2, with D possibly TRBD1 on 6 matching bases. The CDR3 totals 10 residues. Germline CDR1 and CDR2: DFQATT and SNEGSKA (reference sequence).

The chain joins TRBV2 to TRBJ2-1; TRBD2 matches 9 bases. This CDR3 spans 15 amino acids. Germline V gene data show CDR1 as SNHLY and CDR2 as FYNNEI. Germline trimming cut 2 bases from V and 9 bases from J; bases unmatched to any gene: 8. The CDR3 sequence: CASSELGSGSGEQFF. In nucleotides, the CDR3 is TGTGCCAGCAGTGAATTAGGTAGCGGGAGTGGTGAGCAGTTCTTC.

J is TRBJ1-1 and V is TRBV5-1; a weak D match, TRBD1 (6 bases). This CDR3 contains 15 residues. Per the germline V gene, CDR1 is SGHRS and CDR2 is YFSETQ. V gave up 4 bases and J gave up 2 bases, with 15 bases separating them. CDR3: CASSGKDRFNTEAFF. The CDR3 bases are TGCGCCAGCAGCGGAAAGGACAGATTTAACACTGAAGCTTTCTTT.

The CDR3 DNA reads as TGCAGCGTTGGCAGGGCCCAGGAAAAACTGTTTTTT. Its protein is CSVGRAQEKLFF. The chain joins TRBV29-1 to TRBJ1-4; TRBD1 might be the D (5 bases). The V and J ends lost 4 bases and 8 bases respectively, with 11 bases between them. This CDR3 spans 12 amino acids. Germline V gene lookup returns CDR1 SQVTM and CDR2 ANQGSEA.

V gene TRBV3-1 combines with J gene TRBJ2-5; TRBD1 agrees at 7 bases. With V trimmed by 5 bases and J by 5 bases, 8 bases remained unmatched. The CDR3 totals 14 residues. The germline gives CDR1 LGHDT, CDR2 YNNKEL (reference sequence). The CDR3, as DNA: TGTGCCAGCAGCGCCCGAGGGGGCGGCGAGACCCAGTACTTC. This sequence encodes CASSARGGGETQYF.

The chain combines TRBV30 with TRBJ2-1, with D hard to call. CDR1 GTSNPN and CDR2 SVGIG come from the germline V gene (reference sequence). The CDR3 is made up of 12 amino acids. The V end lost 0 bases, the J end lost 6 bases, and 6 bases lay between the germline ends. The DNA of the CDR3 is TGTGCCTGGAGTGTATCGGCCAATGAGCAGTTCTTC. This codes for CAWSVSANEQFF.

The chain links TRBV15 to TRBJ1-5; perhaps TRBD1 as D (5 bases). This CDR3 has 18 residues. Germline V gives CDR1 LNHNV, CDR2 YYDKDF (reference sequence). Trimming cost V 2 bases and J 9 bases, with 26 bases left between them. The CDR3 loop reads CATSRLRVRQQELRPQHF. Here the CDR3 DNA reads TGTGCCACCAGCAGACTCCGGGTGCGACAGCAGGAGCTTCGGCCCCAGCATTTT.

The rearrangement uses TRBV2 and TRBJ2-5, with unresolved D. From germline, CDR1 is SNHLY and CDR2 FYNNEI. V was trimmed by 6 bases and J by 4 bases, leaving 12 bases between them. CDR3 length equals 13 residues. CDR3 sequence: CASSRDPLETQYF. CDR3 DNA: TGTGCCAGCAGCCGAGACCCGCTAGAGACCCAGTACTTC. Full variable domain (missing parts from reference TRBV2 and TRBJ2-5): EPEVTQTPSHQVTQMGQEVILRCVPISNHLYFYWYRQILGQKVEFLVSFYNNEISEKSEIFDDQFSVERPDGSNFTLKIRSTKLEDSAMYFCASSRDPLETQYFGPGTRLLVL.

The rearrangement uses TRBV2 and TRBJ1-1, with D unresolved. The CDR3 has 13 residues. Germline CDR1 and CDR2: SNHLY and FYNNEI. V shed 6 bases and J shed 5 bases, with 13 bases lying between them. This CDR3 reads CASSTGRRTEAFF. In DNA, the CDR3 is TGTGCCAGCAGCACCGGGAGGAGGACTGAAGCTTTCTTT.

V gene TRBV29-1 combines with J gene TRBJ2-7; D might be TRBD1 or TRBD2, each matching 5 bases. The germline gives CDR1 SQVTM, CDR2 ANQGSEA. The CDR3 loop spans 13 amino acids. V lost 7 bases, J lost 0 bases, and 13 bases lay in between. The CDR3 is CSAVDGASYEQYF. The DNA of the CDR3 is TGCAGCGCCGTCGACGGGGCCTCCTACGAGCAGTACTTC.

The chain uses TRBV6-1 and TRBJ1-1; tentative D call: TRBD1 (5 bases). Germline V gene data show CDR1 as MNHNS and CDR2 as SASEGT. The CDR3 covers 14 residues. V lost 2 bases, J lost 4 bases, and 11 bases lay in between. The CDR3 bases are TGTGCCAGCAGTGAACGCCTGAGGGGCACTGAAGCTTTCTTT. It yields the protein CASSERLRGTEAFF.